The next 4 T cell receptor beta chains were all read from a single sample in a study of T cells after yellow fever vaccination. TCRdb analysed the 5' RACE reads with MiXCR anew, one entry per CDR3 protein. The table records roughly 310,000 distinct CDR3 sequences, 3.6% of them present only once. Specimen: PBMCs, collected on the day of the yellow fever booster vaccination. Receptors were obtained from a man between 18 and 29 years old who received the YFV17D yellow fever vaccine.

The table lists this clonotype with many counts. The gene calls are TRBV2 and TRBJ2-7, with a tentative D call TRBD2 (6 bases). The germline CDR1 and CDR2 sequences are SNHLY and FYNNEI. The CDR3 runs to 13 residues. V lost 6 bases to trimming and J lost 5 bases, with 14 bases between them. The CDR3 is CASRFGGVHEQYF. DNA for the CDR3: TGTGCCAGCAGGTTCGGGGGAGTCCACGAGCAGTACTTC.

This clonotype showed up many times. J is TRBJ2-5 and V is TRBV20-1; no reliable D call. The ends were cut back, 1 base at V and 3 bases at J, with 15 bases in the middle. The CDR3 has 15 residues. The germline V gene has CDR1 DFQATT and CDR2 SNEGSKA (reference sequence). The CDR3 DNA is TGCAGTGCTAGAGGAGTGGTTGCTCGGGAAGAGACCCAGTACTTC. It is translated as CSARGVVAREETQYF.

The rearrangement joins TRBV11-2 to TRBJ2-2, with D possibly matching TRBD1 (5 bases). The CDR3 loop spans 15 amino acids. Germline CDR1 reads SGHAT; CDR2 reads FQNNGV. With 5 bases removed from V and 1 base from J, the gap between germline ends came to 11 bases. The CDR3 DNA is TGTGCCAGCAGCCTACGGACACTGAACACCGGGGAGCTGTTTTTT. It is translated as CASSLRTLNTGELFF.

This sequence joins TRBV5-1 and TRBJ1-2; 8 bases align to TRBD1. The CDR3 has 16 residues. CDR1 SGHRS and CDR2 YFSETQ come from the germline V gene. V shed 4 bases and J 3 bases; nucleotides not matched to a gene: 11. CDR3 coding DNA: TGCGCCAGCAGCGGGCGGGAGCAGGGGGCAGACTATGGCTACACCTTC. Translation gives CASSGREQGADYGYTF.